The 4 T cell receptor beta chains below come from one sample, sequenced in a study of blood T cells in healthy people across ages. A second roughly 7 to 12 cycle PCR used barcoded and J-beta primers. TCRdb fed the 5' RACE reads into MiXCR, producing one record per CDR3 protein. The table shows about 930,000 distinct CDR3 sequences, with 25% to 30% occurring only once. This sample was also put to use in a study of T cells of mothers and their children.

The specimen was blood. The receptors were sampled from a woman in her thirties or forties in good health.

The rearrangement links TRBV29-1 to TRBJ2-4, with D possibly being TRBD2 (5 bases). The DNA end lines up better with TRBJ2-7; the J call may be wrong. The CDR3 totals 15 residues. Germline V CDR1 and CDR2: SQVTM, ANQGSEA. The CDR3 protein is CSVRPYHSASYEQYF. CDR3 nucleotides: TGCAGCGTACGTCCCTACCATAGCGCTTCCTACGAGCAGTACTTC.

On this clonotype: A read error is possible here, since a much larger clone lies one base away. J is TRBJ2-1 and V is TRBV4-2, with 8 bases aligning to TRBD2. The end of the DNA is better explained by TRBJ2-7, so the J call may be wrong. This CDR3 has 17 amino acids. The germline gives CDR1 LGHNA, CDR2 YNFKEQ. In nucleotides, the CDR3 is TGTGCCAGCAGCCAAGATCGGGCGGGGGGCACCAGGGTTGAGCAGTACTTC. Protein product: CASSQDRAGGTRVEQYF.

This clonotype was found a few times. The chain uses TRBV5-1 and TRBJ2-7; the match to TRBD1 covers 7 bases. Losses at the gene ends were 4 bases for V and 5 bases for J; bases not matched to a gene: 6. CDR1 and CDR2 from the germline V gene are SGHRS and YFSETQ. The CDR3 sequence is 13 residues long. The CDR3 loop reads CASSETGEHEQYF. DNA for the CDR3: TGCGCCAGCAGCGAAACAGGGGAGCACGAGCAGTACTTC.

The table lists this clonotype with many counts. The chain combines TRBV27 with TRBJ2-7, with 8 nucleotides matching TRBD1. The V gene end was trimmed by 2 bases and the J gene end by 2 bases; junction bases not matched to a gene: 5. In germline, CDR1 is MNHEY, CDR2 SMNVEV (reference sequence). The CDR3 has 15 amino acids. The CDR3 is CASSLRQGPTYEQYF. CDR3 in DNA: TGTGCCAGCAGTTTACGACAGGGGCCGACCTACGAGCAGTACTTC.